This T cell receptor (beta chain) was profiled in a study of T cell responses to AZD1222 COVID-19 vaccine. Study-wide background: Second doses were pooled across both intervals (about 4 or about 12 weeks). General study findings and limits: Among spike-specific TCRs, nearly half reportedly target unmutated variant regions. At study baseline, merely over 5 AZD1222 recipients were seropositive.

Concerning this clone: Its specificity is not known.

Clones were sequenced by immunoSEQ multiplex PCR, and TCRdb holds only the in-frame ones, with some missing. The sample consists of approximately 110,000 clones, roughly 91% of them appearing once. The TCR sequence derives from an adult in good health. The sequences come from peripheral blood, collected on day 0 of AZD1222 vaccination.

CDR3 bases: TGTGCCAGCAGCCCCGGGACAGCCTCCTACAATGAGCAGTTCTTC. Amino acids: CASSPGTASYNEQFF. V gene TRBV7-2 combines with J gene TRBJ2-1; 7 bases match TRBD1. The germline CDR1 and CDR2 sequences are SGHTA and FQGNSA. The CDR3 totals 15 residues. Unmatched junction bases numbered 4, after V lost 5 bases and J lost 0 bases.